The T cell receptor (beta chain) described here comes from a study of T cells in Graves' hyperthyroidism and ophthalmopathy. About the study: The blood sample was taken at first diagnosis, before treatment began. Study-level results: Most thyroid clonotypes with frequency above 0.001 were detected in blood. Ophthalmopathy was identified by the model a median approximately 6.9 months ahead of onset.

The length of the CDR3 is 17 residues. The V end lost 1 base, the J end lost 0 bases, and 15 bases lay between the germline ends. Germline V gives CDR1 LNHNV, CDR2 YYDKDF (reference sequence). It was RNA transcripts that yielded the amplified TCR beta CDR3 regions. First-round RT-PCR targeting the TCR CDR3 was performed with the HTBI primer set. TCRdb fed the multiplex PCR reads into MiXCR, producing one record per CDR3 protein. The sample holds about 350,000 distinct CDR3 sequences, about 15% seen once. This clonotype was counted only a few times. Its antigen remains unidentified. Aged 18 to 65, the patients had hyperthyroidism that was newly diagnosed and had lasted under 2 months.

The chain carries TRBV15 and TRBJ2-5; TRBD1 or TRBD2 may be the D gene (5 bases each). The sequenced material came from blood. This TCR came from a woman in her thirties with Graves' hyperthyroidism. The CDR3 nucleotides are TGTGCCACCAGCAGAGCCACCACCGGGGCCTACCAAGAGACCCAGTACTTC. This encodes CATSRATTGAYQETQYF.